This T cell receptor (beta chain) was recorded in a study of blood T cells in healthy people across ages. As for the study in general: With template switching, about one barcoded beta molecule was captured per two T cells.

There were healthy Caucasian individuals from Russia, aged about 6 to 90, serving as donors. V lost 6 bases, J lost 6 bases, and 7 bases stayed unmatched. This CDR3 has 15 amino acids. Using a J-beta primer mix together with a sample-barcoded 5' primer, a second PCR was run for about 6 to 11 cycles. Each CDR3 protein is one row after TCRdb ran MiXCR on the 5' RACE reads. The table records fewer than 950,000 distinct CDR3 sequences, around 34% of them present only once. Study-level results: Roughly linear declines in TCR beta diversity per million T cells occurred with age.

In regard to this clonotype: The antigen is not known.

The chain has TRBV12-3 or TRBV12-4 and TRBJ2-3; 12 bases match TRBD2. The receptor's source is a man aged 18 to 30 in good health. The sample was blood. CDR3 coding DNA: TGTGCCAGCAGGGAAACTAGCGGGGGGACGGATACGCAGTATTTT. This sequence encodes CASRETSGGTDTQYF.